This TCR beta chain was sequenced in a study of cytomegalovirus exposure and HLA in healthy donors. Study-wide findings and caveats: A later analysis linked a missense variant in DCLRE1C to the trimming of TCR beta V and J genes. According to the study, roughly 160 TCR beta chains were cytomegalovirus-associated. HLA restriction was apparent for most CMV-associated TCR beta chains in a later analysis. It was only CMV serostatus that was available as immune exposure information.

In regard to this clone: Antigen specificity is unknown.

PCR employed 60 Vbeta and 13 Jbeta primers. Method: immunoSEQ multiplex PCR; TCRdb's copy keeps in-frame clones and lacks some. The repertoire holds around 120,000 clones, with 70% to 85% as singletons. This CDR3 contains 14 residues. Germline CDR1 and CDR2: MNHEY and SMNVEV (reference sequence). V lost 2 bases and J lost 2, with 7 bases in between. The chain links TRBV27 to TRBJ1-3; D is perhaps TRBD1 (6 bases). This sequence originates from a boy under 10 years old in good health and CMV-seronegative. The source material was PBMCs. The CDR3 protein is CASSLQGPGNTIYF. Here the CDR3 DNA reads TGTGCCAGCAGTTTACAGGGGCCTGGAAACACCATATATTTT.